The clone carrying this TCR beta chain has ten or more counts. The antigen is not known. The data stem from a study of regulatory T cells in long-lasting Graves disease. The trim removed 5 bases at V and 3 bases at J, leaving 9 bases unmatched. The V gene's germline CDR1 is SGHNT and CDR2 YENEEA. The CDR3 extends over 16 amino acids. General observations from the study: Possibly, accuracy suffered from the small sample size.

Both iRepertoire HTBI primers and Arm-PCR of CDR3 regions were used to build the TCR beta libraries. Original methodology: Overall, samples carried roughly 60 TRBV and 14 TRBJ segments. TCRdb reanalysed the multiplex PCR reads using MiXCR and keeps one entry per CDR3 protein. The V and J calls reflect TCRdb's pipeline rather than the authors' work. The sample holds a few hundred thousand distinct CDR3 sequences, 23% seen once. Time point noted: persistent/refractory GD, antithyroid drugs over 5 years with positive TRAb. Following extraction of RNA from PBMCs, that RNA was used to make the TCR library.

The TCR was taken from a female donor with Graves disease. This specimen was peripheral blood mononuclear cells (PBMCs), taken when the disease was refractory, from a patient treated with antithyroid drugs. J is TRBJ2-5 and V is TRBV11-3, with 10 bases aligning to TRBD2. This CDR3 reads CASSPSGRAAEETQYF. The DNA for the CDR3 is TGTGCCAGCAGCCCAAGCGGGAGGGCCGCCGAAGAGACCCAGTACTTC.